These 25 T cell receptor beta chains came from one sample sequenced in a study of CD8+ T cells in alopecia areata. Reverse transcribed after extraction, RNA yielded cDNA as the sequencing template. The method was immunoSEQ multiplex PCR; TCRdb's version includes in-frame clones alone and lacks a portion of them. Of some 220,000 clones listed, more than 45% are singletons. The treatment: oral pan-JAK inhibitor, 5-10 mg twice daily. The sequenced sample was CD4+ T cells sorted from blood, obtained at week 4, from a patient treated with tofacitinib. All receptors come from a human donor with alopecia areata.

The CDR3 DNA is TGCGCCAGCAGCCAAGTGCAGTCGGCAGATACGCAGTATTTT. Translating it yields CASSQVQSADTQYF. This rearrangement joins TRBV4-1 to TRBJ2-3; D remains ambiguous. V lost 1 base and J 4 bases, leaving 9 bases between the germline ends. The CDR3 spans 14 residues. In germline, CDR1 is MGHRA, CDR2 YSYEKL.

The gene calls are TRBV29-1 and TRBJ2-5, with D unresolved. This CDR3 comprises 11 residues. Trimming took 2 bases from V and 2 from J, leaving 3 bases between them. Germline CDR1 SQVTM, CDR2 ANQGSEA. This CDR3 is CSVEQQETQYF. The DNA for the CDR3 is TGCAGCGTTGAACAGCAAGAGACCCAGTACTTC.

The chain recombines TRBV29-1 with TRBJ1-1; no clear D. The CDR3 runs 14 residues. Per germline, CDR1 SQVTM and CDR2 ANQGSEA. Deletions cut 2 bases from V and 0 bases from J, with 10 bases between. Written as DNA, the CDR3 is TGCAGCGTTGAAAGGGTCCTTATGAACACTGAAGCTTTCTTT. Translated, it gives CSVERVLMNTEAFF.

This clone has only a few counts. The chain combines TRBV4-1 with TRBJ1-1; D unresolved. V was pared by 1 base and J by 1 base, with 13 bases between. The CDR3 length is 16 residues. Germline CDR1 MGHRA, CDR2 YSYEKL. The CDR3 nucleotides read TGCGCCAGCAGCCAAGGGAGTCTCAGCCAGAACACTGAAGCTTTCTTT. It translates to CASSQGSLSQNTEAFF.

This clone has a single count. The chain joins TRBV5-6 to TRBJ1-4; 10 nucleotides line up with TRBD1. This CDR3 has 17 residues. The J segment lost 0 bases and the V segment lost 4 bases, leaving 6 bases of the junction unmatched. Germline V gives CDR1 SGHDT, CDR2 YYEEEE. The CDR3 region has the DNA TGTGCCAGCAGCCTCGGACAGGGGGTAGCAACTAATGAAAAACTGTTTTTT. Protein product: CASSLGQGVATNEKLFF. Using reference TRBV5-6 and TRBJ1-4 for the parts outside the CDR3, the full variable domain is DAGVTQSPTHLIKTRGQQVTLRCSPKSGHDTVSWYQQALGQGPQFIFQYYEEEERQRGNFPDRFSGHQFPNYSSELNVNALLLGDSALYLCASSLGQGVATNEKLFFGSGTQLSVL.

The J gene is TRBJ1-2, the V gene TRBV2; unclear D gene. Germline CDR1 is SNHLY and CDR2 is FYNNEI. Trimming pared 8 bases from V and 6 bases from J, leaving 4 bases between. This CDR3 has 9 residues. CDR3 nucleotide sequence: TGTGCCAGCCGAGATGGCTACACCTTC. Protein: CASRDGYTF.

The chain has TRBV11-1 and TRBJ2-7; TRBD1 is a possible D gene (6 bases). The CDR3 covers 14 residues. In germline, CDR1 is SGHAT, CDR2 FQDESV (reference sequence). V was pared by 5 bases and J by 0 bases, with 11 bases between. The CDR3 is CASSKTGSSYEQYF. In DNA, the CDR3 is TGTGCCAGCAGCAAGACAGGTTCCTCCTACGAGCAGTACTTC.

The chain employs TRBV10-3 and TRBJ2-6; D is unresolved. Trimming took 2 bases from V and 3 from J, leaving 2 bases between them. Germline V gene sequence: CDR1 ENHRY, CDR2 SYGVKD. The length of the CDR3 is 13 residues. Here the CDR3 reads CAISEDGANVLTF. The CDR3 DNA reads as TGTGCCATCAGTGAGGATGGGGCCAACGTCCTGACTTTC.

This clone was found a few times. This chain uses TRBV2 with TRBJ2-1; 13 bases are shared with TRBD2. With V trimmed by 4 bases and J by 2 bases, 5 bases remained unmatched. Germline CDR1 reads SNHLY; CDR2 reads FYNNEI. The CDR3 loop spans 17 amino acids. CDR3 sequence (DNA): TGTGCCAGCAGTGGGATGACTAGCGGGGGGACCTACAATGAGCAGTTCTTC. Protein: CASSGMTSGGTYNEQFF.

The chain combines TRBV9 with TRBJ2-2; D unresolved. V was shortened by 3 bases and J by 4 bases, with 4 bases between the two germline ends. The CDR3 length is 12 residues. Germline V gives CDR1 SGDLS, CDR2 YYNGEE. DNA of the CDR3: TGTGCCAGCAGCGCGGTCACCGGGGAGCTGTTTTTT. Encoded protein: CASSAVTGELFF.

The chain carries TRBV29-1 and TRBJ1-2; 11 bases are shared with TRBD1. The CDR3 is 16 residues long. Trimming removed 3 bases from V and 8 bases from J; junction bases left unmatched: 14. Germline V gives CDR1 SQVTM, CDR2 ANQGSEA. CDR3 bases: TGCAGCGTTGAGCTGGGGCCCGGACAGGGGGCTAGAGGCTACACCTTC. Translated: CSVELGPGQGARGYTF.

V gene TRBV11-2 combines with J gene TRBJ2-1; no firm D call. With 5 bases removed from V and 5 bases from J, the gap between germline ends came to 10 bases. CDR3 length equals 13 residues. Germline V lookup: CDR1 SGHAT, CDR2 FQNNGV. The CDR3 DNA follows: TGTGCCAGCAGCCCCCGAAATGACAATGAGCAGTTCTTC. Translation: CASSPRNDNEQFF.

The table lists this clone with many counts. V usage is TRBV14 and J usage is TRBJ2-1, with D tentatively TRBD1 or TRBD2 (6 bases each). From germline, CDR1 is SGHDN and CDR2 FVKESK. CDR3 length: 18 residues. V dropped 2 bases and J dropped 8 bases, with 25 bases sitting between them. CDR3 protein: CASSQSKQGGVPLDEQFF. The CDR3 nucleotides are TGTGCCAGCAGCCAAAGTAAACAGGGCGGGGTTCCTCTCGATGAGCAGTTCTTC.

V and J are TRBV29-1 and TRBJ1-1; no clear D gene. The CDR3 sequence is 14 residues long. Trimming pared 5 bases from V and 0 bases from J, leaving 13 bases between. CDR1 is SQVTM, CDR2 ANQGSEA, per germline. The CDR3 DNA follows: TGCAGCGTTAGTACAGAAAGCATGAACACTGAAGCTTTCTTT. Translated: CSVSTESMNTEAFF.

The rearrangement links TRBV18 to TRBJ1-2, with D possibly matching TRBD1 (6 bases). Trimming shortened V by 3 bases and J by 5 bases, and 13 bases separated the two germline ends. The germline CDR1 and CDR2 sequences are KGHSH and LQKENI. This CDR3 contains 14 residues. The chain's CDR3 is CASSPRHRVYGYTF. CDR3 coding DNA: TGTGCCAGCTCACCGAGGCACAGGGTGTATGGCTACACCTTC.

This clone was recorded a few times. The chain recombines TRBV18 with TRBJ2-3, with TRBD1 as a possible D gene (5 bases). The CDR3 length is 13 residues. V lost 0 bases, J lost 4 bases, and 5 bases lay in between. CDR1 KGHSH and CDR2 LQKENI come from the germline V gene. CDR3 DNA sequence: TGTGCCAGCTCACCACCAGGGGCAGATACGCAGTATTTT. Translated, it gives CASSPPGADTQYF.

In DNA, the CDR3 is TGCGCCAGCAGTTCAGGGGCGAACACTGAAGCTTTCTTT. As protein: CASSSGANTEAFF. The chain employs TRBV5-1 and TRBJ1-1; tentative D call: TRBD1 (6 bases). The germline CDR1 and CDR2 sequences are SGHRS and YFSETQ. This CDR3 has 13 amino acids. Between the trimmed V and J ends, which lost 5 bases and 1 base, there was a span of 9 bases.

This clone was observed a few times. V gene TRBV18 combines with J gene TRBJ2-1, with D perhaps TRBD2 (6 bases). CDR3 length: 14 residues. V was clipped by 2 bases and J by 8 bases, with 13 bases between them. Germline V lookup: CDR1 KGHSH, CDR2 LQKENI. The CDR3 nucleotides are TGTGCCAGCTCACCAGGGTCGGCTAGCGATGAGCAGTTCTTC. Protein: CASSPGSASDEQFF.

This clone appeared a single time. This rearrangement joins TRBV15 to TRBJ2-5; D is uncertain. The CDR3 consists of 13 residues. Trimming took off 0 bases at V and 0 bases at J, with 2 bases between the two ends. Germline V gene sequence: CDR1 LNHNV, CDR2 YYDKDF (reference sequence). The CDR3 here is CATSRDYQETQYF. In nucleotides, the CDR3 is TGTGCCACCAGCAGAGATTACCAAGAGACCCAGTACTTC.

This clone has just a few counts. The CDR3 DNA sequence: TGTGCCAGCAGCTTAAAAGGAACCGGGGAGCTGTTTTTT. It translates to CASSLKGTGELFF. The gene calls are TRBV11-2 and TRBJ2-2; D unresolved. Trimming removed 2 bases from V and 5 bases from J, with 6 bases in between. CDR3 length equals 13 residues. The V gene's germline CDR1 is SGHAT and CDR2 FQNNGV.

The chain links TRBV2 to TRBJ2-7, with 7 bases fitting TRBD2. Germline loops: CDR1 SNHLY, CDR2 FYNNEI. This CDR3 spans 15 amino acids. V dropped 2 bases and J dropped 0; count of bases not matched to a gene: 4. DNA of the CDR3: TGTGCCAGCAGTGAACCTAGCGGACTCTCCTACGAGCAGTACTTC. Amino acids: CASSEPSGLSYEQYF.

The V gene is TRBV7-9, the J gene TRBJ1-1; D is unclear. Germline lookup yields CDR1 SEHNR and CDR2 FQNEAQ (reference sequence). This CDR3 has 13 amino acids. The germline V and J ends were trimmed by 1 base and 8 bases, with 11 bases remaining between them. Written as DNA, the CDR3 is TGTGCCAGCAGCTTAGAGGAAGGCTCCGAAGCTTTCTTT. This gives the protein CASSLEEGSEAFF.

The rearrangement links TRBV30 to TRBJ2-7; 9 positions agree with TRBD1. The germline CDR1 and CDR2 sequences are GTSNPN and SVGIG (reference sequence). With V trimmed by 1 base and J by 7 bases, 11 bases remained unmatched. The CDR3 is 15 residues long. The CDR3 spells CAWSGRDRVMREQYF. The CDR3 bases are TGTGCCTGGAGTGGCCGGGACAGGGTGATGAGGGAGCAGTACTTC.

J is TRBJ1-1 and V is TRBV6-5; tentatively, D is TRBD1 (5 bases). Trimming cost V 0 bases and J 3 bases, with 11 bases left between them. Germline CDR1 and CDR2: MNHEY and SVGAGI. CDR3 length equals 15 residues. The CDR3 coding sequence is TGTGCCAGCAGTTACTCGAGGGGTGTTGACACTGAAGCTTTCTTT. This encodes CASSYSRGVDTEAFF.

This clone came up a few times. The CDR3 region has the DNA TGTGCCAGCACCATGAGGGCAGCCGGCGGTCAGCCCCAGCATTTT. Its translation: CASTMRAAGGQPQHF. This chain links TRBV7-9 with TRBJ1-5; D is unclear. Trimming shortened V by 7 bases and J by 6 bases, and 19 bases separated the two germline ends. The germline CDR1 and CDR2 sequences are SEHNR and FQNEAQ (reference sequence). CDR3 size: 15 residues.